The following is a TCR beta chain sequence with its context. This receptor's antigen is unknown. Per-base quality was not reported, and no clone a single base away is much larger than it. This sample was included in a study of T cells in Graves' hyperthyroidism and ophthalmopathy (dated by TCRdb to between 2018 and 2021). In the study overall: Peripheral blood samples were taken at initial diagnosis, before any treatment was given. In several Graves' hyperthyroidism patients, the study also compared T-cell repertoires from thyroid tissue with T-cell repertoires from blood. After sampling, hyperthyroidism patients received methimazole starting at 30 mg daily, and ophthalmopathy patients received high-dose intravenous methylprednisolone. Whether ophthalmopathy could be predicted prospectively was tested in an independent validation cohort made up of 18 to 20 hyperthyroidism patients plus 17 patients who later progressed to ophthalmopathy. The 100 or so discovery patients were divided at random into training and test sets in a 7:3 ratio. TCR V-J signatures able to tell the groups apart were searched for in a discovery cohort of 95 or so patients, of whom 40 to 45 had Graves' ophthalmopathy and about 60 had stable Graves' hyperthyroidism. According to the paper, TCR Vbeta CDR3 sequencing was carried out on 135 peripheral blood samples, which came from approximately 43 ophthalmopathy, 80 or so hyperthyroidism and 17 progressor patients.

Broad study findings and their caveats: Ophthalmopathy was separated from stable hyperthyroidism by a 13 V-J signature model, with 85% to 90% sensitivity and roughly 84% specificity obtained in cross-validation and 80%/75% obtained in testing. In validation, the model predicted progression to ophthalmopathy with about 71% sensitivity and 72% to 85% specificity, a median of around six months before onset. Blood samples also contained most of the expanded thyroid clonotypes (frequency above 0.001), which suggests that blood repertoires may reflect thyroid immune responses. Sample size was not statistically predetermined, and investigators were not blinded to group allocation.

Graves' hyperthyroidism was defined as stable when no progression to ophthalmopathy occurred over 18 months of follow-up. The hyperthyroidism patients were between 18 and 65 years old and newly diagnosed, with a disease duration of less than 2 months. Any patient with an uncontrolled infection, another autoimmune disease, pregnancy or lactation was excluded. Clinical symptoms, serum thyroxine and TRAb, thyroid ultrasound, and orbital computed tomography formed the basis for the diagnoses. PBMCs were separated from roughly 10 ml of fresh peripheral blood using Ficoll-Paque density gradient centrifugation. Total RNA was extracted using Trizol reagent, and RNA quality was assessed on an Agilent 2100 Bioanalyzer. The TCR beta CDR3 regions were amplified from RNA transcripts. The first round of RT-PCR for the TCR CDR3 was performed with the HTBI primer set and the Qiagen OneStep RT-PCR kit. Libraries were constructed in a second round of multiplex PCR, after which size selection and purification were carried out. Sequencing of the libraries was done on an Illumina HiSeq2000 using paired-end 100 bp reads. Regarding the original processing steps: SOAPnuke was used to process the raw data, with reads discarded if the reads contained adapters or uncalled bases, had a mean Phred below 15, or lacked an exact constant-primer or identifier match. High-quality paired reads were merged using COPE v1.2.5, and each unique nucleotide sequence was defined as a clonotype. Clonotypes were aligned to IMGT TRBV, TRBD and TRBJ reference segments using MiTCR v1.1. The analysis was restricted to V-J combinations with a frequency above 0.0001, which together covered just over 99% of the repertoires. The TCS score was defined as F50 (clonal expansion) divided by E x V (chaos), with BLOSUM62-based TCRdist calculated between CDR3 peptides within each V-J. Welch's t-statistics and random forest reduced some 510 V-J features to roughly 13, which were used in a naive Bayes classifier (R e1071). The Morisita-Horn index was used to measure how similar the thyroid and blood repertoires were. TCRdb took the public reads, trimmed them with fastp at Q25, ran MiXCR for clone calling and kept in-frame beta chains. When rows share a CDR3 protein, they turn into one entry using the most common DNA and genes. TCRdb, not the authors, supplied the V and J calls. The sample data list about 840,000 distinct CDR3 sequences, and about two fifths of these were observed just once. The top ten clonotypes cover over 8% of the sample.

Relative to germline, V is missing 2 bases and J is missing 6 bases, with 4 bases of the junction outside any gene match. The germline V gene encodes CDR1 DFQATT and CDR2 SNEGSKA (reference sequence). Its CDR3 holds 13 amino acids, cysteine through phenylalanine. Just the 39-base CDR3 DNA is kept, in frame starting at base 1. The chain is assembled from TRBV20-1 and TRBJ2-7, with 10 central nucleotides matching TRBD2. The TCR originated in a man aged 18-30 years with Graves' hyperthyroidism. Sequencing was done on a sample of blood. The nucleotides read TGCAGTGCTAGATGGGTAGCGGGAGGCGAGCAGTACTTC. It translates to CSARWVAGGEQYF.